This entry is about one T cell receptor beta chain. Its antigen is not known. This specimen belongs to a study of glioma-infiltrating T cells after dendritic cell vaccination. Time point denoted: after dendritic cell vaccination, including at tumor progression/relapse. The V gene lost 1 base and the J gene lost 2 bases, with 9 bases spanning the gap. The CDR3 runs to 14 residues. Germline-derived CDR1 and CDR2 are SGHTA and FQGNSA. Study findings and constraints: Higher pretreatment TIL content predicted longer progression-free time and survival.

Up to 2 ug genomic DNA was used for TCRB CDR3 amplification. The table came from immunoSEQ multiplex PCR; TCRdb's copy has only in-frame clones and leaves some out. The sample records about 65,000 clones, more than 75% being singletons. The input for sequencing was blood, taken after dendritic cell vaccination. The TCR originated in a human donor with glioblastoma. The J gene is TRBJ2-7, the V gene TRBV7-2; D unresolved. The CDR3 loop is CASSLGANTYEQYF. CDR3 bases: TGTGCCAGCAGCTTAGGGGCGAACACCTACGAGCAGTACTTC.